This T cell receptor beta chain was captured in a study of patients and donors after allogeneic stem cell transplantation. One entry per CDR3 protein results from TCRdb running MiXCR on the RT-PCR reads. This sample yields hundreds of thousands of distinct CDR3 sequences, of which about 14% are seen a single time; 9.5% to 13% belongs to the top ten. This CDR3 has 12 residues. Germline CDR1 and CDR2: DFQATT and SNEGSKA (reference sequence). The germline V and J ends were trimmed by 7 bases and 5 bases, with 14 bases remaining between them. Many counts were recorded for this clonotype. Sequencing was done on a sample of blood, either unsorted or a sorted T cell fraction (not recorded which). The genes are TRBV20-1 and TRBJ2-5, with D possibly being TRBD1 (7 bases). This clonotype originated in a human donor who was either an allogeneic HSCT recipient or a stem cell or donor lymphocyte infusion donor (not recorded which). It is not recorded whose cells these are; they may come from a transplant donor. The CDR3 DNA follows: TGCAGTGGGAGGGGGCGCGGGGAGACCCAGTACTTC. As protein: CSGRGRGETQYF.